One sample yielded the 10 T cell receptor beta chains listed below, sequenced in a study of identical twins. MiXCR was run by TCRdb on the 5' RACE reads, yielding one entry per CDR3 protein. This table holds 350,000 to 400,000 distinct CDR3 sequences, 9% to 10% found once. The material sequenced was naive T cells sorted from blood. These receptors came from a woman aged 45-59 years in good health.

Written as DNA, the CDR3 is TGTGCCAGCAGCGCCCGGATGACTAGCGGGAAAGAGACCCAGTACTTC. Translation gives CASSARMTSGKETQYF. This chain connects TRBV7-9 to TRBJ2-5, with TRBD2 matching over 11 bases. Germline-derived CDR1 and CDR2 are SEHNR and FQNEAQ (reference sequence). The CDR3 sequence is 16 residues long. Losses at the gene ends were 5 bases for V and 3 bases for J; bases not matched to a gene: 8.

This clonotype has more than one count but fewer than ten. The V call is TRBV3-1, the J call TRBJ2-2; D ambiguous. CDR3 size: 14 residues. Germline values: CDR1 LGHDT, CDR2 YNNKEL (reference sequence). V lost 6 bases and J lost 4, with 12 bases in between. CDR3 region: CASSQIVGTGELFF. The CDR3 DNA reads TGTGCCAGCAGTCAAATCGTCGGCACCGGGGAGCTGTTTTTT.

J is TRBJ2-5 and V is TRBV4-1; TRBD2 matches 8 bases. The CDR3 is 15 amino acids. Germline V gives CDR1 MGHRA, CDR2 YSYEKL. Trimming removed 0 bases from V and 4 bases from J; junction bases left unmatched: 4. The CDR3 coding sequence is TGCGCCAGCAGCCAAGAGGTAGCGGGATCAGAGACCCAGTACTTC. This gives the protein CASSQEVAGSETQYF.

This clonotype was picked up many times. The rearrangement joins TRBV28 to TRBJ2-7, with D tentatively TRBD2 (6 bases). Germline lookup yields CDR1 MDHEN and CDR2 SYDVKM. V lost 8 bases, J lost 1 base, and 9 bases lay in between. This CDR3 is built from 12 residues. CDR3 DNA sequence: TGTGCCAGCGGCGGGGATTCCTACGAGCAGTACTTC. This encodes CASGGDSYEQYF.

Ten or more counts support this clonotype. The CDR3 region is CASSRPERDSTDTQYF. DNA of the CDR3: TGCGCCAGCAGCCGACCTGAGCGGGATAGCACAGATACGCAGTATTTT. The gene calls are TRBV4-1 and TRBJ2-3, with 7 nucleotides matching TRBD2. The CDR3 is 16 amino acids. The J segment lost 0 bases and the V segment lost 4 bases, leaving 7 bases of the junction unmatched. Per germline, CDR1 MGHRA and CDR2 YSYEKL.

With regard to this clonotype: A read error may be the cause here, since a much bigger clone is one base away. The CDR3 here is CASSGGPLNEQLF. CDR3 DNA sequence: TGTGCCAGCAGTGGAGGGCCCCTCAATGAGCAGCTCTTC. V and J are TRBV2 and TRBJ2-1; possibly TRBD2 for D (5 bases). Germline-derived CDR1 and CDR2 are SNHLY and FYNNEI. The CDR3 is 13 residues long.

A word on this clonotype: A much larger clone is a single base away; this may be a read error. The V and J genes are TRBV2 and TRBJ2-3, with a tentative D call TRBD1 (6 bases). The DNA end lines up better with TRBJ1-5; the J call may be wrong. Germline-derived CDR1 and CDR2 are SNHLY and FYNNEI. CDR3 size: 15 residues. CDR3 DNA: TGTGCCAGCAGTTACCGGGACACTAGCACAGATACGCAGCATTTT. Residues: CASSYRDTSTDTQHF.

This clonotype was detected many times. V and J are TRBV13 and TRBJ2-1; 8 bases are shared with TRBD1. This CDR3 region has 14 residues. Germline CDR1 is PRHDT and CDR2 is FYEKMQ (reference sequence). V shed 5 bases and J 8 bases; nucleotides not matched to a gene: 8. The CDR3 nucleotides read TGTGCCAGCAGCCCTACCCAGGGGGCCCATGAGCAGTTCTTC. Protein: CASSPTQGAHEQFF. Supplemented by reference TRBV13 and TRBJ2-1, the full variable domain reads AAGVIQSPRHLIKEKRETATLKCYPIPRHDTVYWYQQGPGQDPQFLISFYEKMQSDKGSIPDRFSAQQFSDYHSELNMSSLELGDSALYFCASSPTQGAHEQFFGPGTRLTVL.

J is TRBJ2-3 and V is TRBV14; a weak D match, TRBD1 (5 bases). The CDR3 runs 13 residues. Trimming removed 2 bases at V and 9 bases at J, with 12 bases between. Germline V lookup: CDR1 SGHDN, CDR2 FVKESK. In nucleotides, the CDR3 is TGTGCCAGCAGCCAACTCGGACAAACCACGCAGTATTTT. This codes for CASSQLGQTTQYF.

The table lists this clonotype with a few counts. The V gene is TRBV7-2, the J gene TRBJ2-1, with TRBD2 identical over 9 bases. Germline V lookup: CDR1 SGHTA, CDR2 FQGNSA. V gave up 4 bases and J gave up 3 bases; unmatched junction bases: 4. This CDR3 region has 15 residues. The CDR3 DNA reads TGTGCCAGCAGCTCCGAGCGGGAGGTCTACAATGAGCAGTTCTTC. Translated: CASSSEREVYNEQFF.